Shown below are 26 T cell receptor beta chains from a single sample sequenced in a study of control samples from healthy donors and cancer patients. TCRdb keeps only in-frame clones here, not all; method: immunoSEQ multiplex PCR. The sample carries some 140,000 clones, approximately 91% recorded once. Sequencing was carried out using blood. These receptors all stem from a young woman in good health.

V usage is TRBV18 and J usage is TRBJ2-6, with TRBD2 as a possible D gene (5 bases). CDR3 length equals 15 residues. Per germline, CDR1 KGHSH and CDR2 LQKENI. Between the trimmed V and J ends, which lost 2 bases and 4 bases, there was a span of 9 bases. The CDR3 reads CASSPRESGANVLTF. In nucleotides, the CDR3 is TGTGCCAGCTCACCAAGGGAGTCCGGGGCCAACGTCCTGACTTTC.

The chain links TRBV28 to TRBJ1-1, with a weak D call TRBD1 (5 bases). The CDR3 consists of 15 residues. Trimming left V 5 bases short and J 2 bases short, with 15 bases between. CDR1 is MDHEN and CDR2 is SYDVKM in the germline V gene. CDR3 loop: CASSLPGSQNTEAFF. The CDR3 nucleotides are TGTGCCAGCAGTCTCCCAGGGAGCCAAAACACTGAAGCTTTCTTT.

CDR3: CASSRTAGGQSYDGYTF. DNA of the CDR3: TGTGCCAGCAGCCGCACGGCGGGCGGACAAAGTTACGATGGCTACACCTTC. V and J are TRBV7-9 and TRBJ1-2; TRBD1 might be the D (5 bases). Germline values: CDR1 SEHNR, CDR2 FQNEAQ (reference sequence). V lost 5 bases to trimming and J lost 6 bases, with 25 bases between them. The CDR3 is made up of 17 amino acids.

The gene calls are TRBV6-5 and TRBJ2-7, with 8 bases fitting TRBD2. Trimming at V came to 5 bases and at J to 6 bases, leaving 12 bases not matched to a gene. Germline lookup yields CDR1 MNHEY and CDR2 SVGAGI. The CDR3 sequence is 15 residues long. CDR3 nucleotides: TGTGCCAGCAGTCCTGGGTGGGCGGGAGGTCCCGAGCAGTACTTC. Residues: CASSPGWAGGPEQYF.

The chain joins TRBV6-4 to TRBJ2-3; 8 bases map to TRBD2. The CDR3 contains 15 residues. The V gene's germline CDR1 is MRHNA and CDR2 SNTAGT. V lost 2 bases to trimming and J lost 4 bases; unmatched junction nucleotides: 5. DNA of the CDR3: TGTGCCAGCAGTGACGCAAGCGGGAGCGCAGATACGCAGTATTTT. Translating gives CASSDASGSADTQYF.

The chain has TRBV7-2 and TRBJ2-1; the match to TRBD2 covers 8 bases. The CDR3 is 16 residues long. The germline V gene encodes CDR1 SGHTA and CDR2 FQGNSA. V shed 0 bases and J 4 bases; nucleotides not matched to a gene: 5. The CDR3 nucleotides read TGTGCCAGCAGCTTAGCCAGGGGACTAGGATACAATGAGCAGTTCTTC. It is translated as CASSLARGLGYNEQFF.

This clone was counted a few times. The rearrangement links TRBV19 to TRBJ2-2; TRBD2 matches at 11 bases. This CDR3 spans 18 amino acids. The germline gives CDR1 LNHDA, CDR2 SQIVND (reference sequence). The V and J ends lost 5 bases and 4 bases, in that order; junction bases with no gene match: 12. The CDR3 nucleotides are TGTGCCAGTAGTCCCGGGCGACTAGCGGGACAACGCACCGGGGAGCTGTTTTTT. It is translated as CASSPGRLAGQRTGELFF.

V is TRBV29-1 and J is TRBJ2-7; TRBD1 aligns across 10 bases. The CDR3 length is 15 residues. CDR1 SQVTM and CDR2 ANQGSEA come from the germline V gene. Trimming removed 4 bases from V and 1 base from J; junction bases left unmatched: 7. Written as DNA, the CDR3 is TGCAGCGTTGCCAGACAGGGGGCCTCGTCCTACGAGCAGTACTTC. It yields the protein CSVARQGASSYEQYF.

The V gene is TRBV28, the J gene TRBJ1-2; TRBD1 might be the D (5 bases). Germline-derived CDR1 and CDR2 are MDHEN and SYDVKM. Trimming took 7 bases from V and 1 from J, leaving 16 bases between them. The CDR3 length is 15 residues. The CDR3 sequence: CASTQMGQFNYGYTF. DNA for the CDR3: TGTGCCAGCACCCAGATGGGGCAGTTTAACTATGGCTACACCTTC.

CDR3 bases: TGTGCCAGCAGCTTGGAGGACATTTACAATGAGCAGTTCTTC. Its protein is CASSLEDIYNEQFF. This rearrangement joins TRBV5-4 to TRBJ2-1; TRBD1 is a possible D gene (5 bases). Per germline, CDR1 SGHNT and CDR2 YYREEE (reference sequence). The CDR3 has 14 amino acids. Trimming shortened V by 0 bases and J by 4 bases, and 8 bases separated the two germline ends. The full variable domain, with the rest looked up from reference TRBV5-4 and TRBJ2-1, is ETGVTQSPTHLIKTRGQQVTLRCSSQSGHNTVSWYQQALGQGPQFIFQYYREEENGRGNFPPRFSGLQFPNYSSELNVNALELDDSALYLCASSLEDIYNEQFFGPGTRLTVL.

This clone was detected only a few times. This chain links TRBV30 with TRBJ1-1; D is unresolved. The CDR3 extends over 12 amino acids. V was trimmed by 4 bases and J by 1 base, leaving 7 bases between them. The germline CDR1 and CDR2 sequences are GTSNPN and SVGIG (reference sequence). This CDR3 reads CAWTLQNTEAFF. CDR3 bases: TGTGCCTGGACGCTACAGAACACTGAAGCTTTCTTT.

V usage is TRBV14 and J usage is TRBJ1-3, with D possibly TRBD1 on 6 matching bases. V lost 4 bases to trimming and J lost 2 bases, with 12 bases between them. This CDR3 comprises 15 residues. Germline loops: CDR1 SGHDN, CDR2 FVKESK. The CDR3 DNA reads as TGTGCCAGCAGCCCTCCCGGGACACCTGGAAACACCATATATTTT. Encoded protein: CASSPPGTPGNTIYF.

V is TRBV6-5 and J is TRBJ1-3; 7 bases fit TRBD1. Unmatched junction bases numbered 7, after V lost 6 bases and J lost 2 bases. CDR1 is MNHEY, CDR2 SVGAGI, per germline. The CDR3 loop spans 15 amino acids. The CDR3 is CASSLFTGAGNTIYF. DNA for the CDR3: TGTGCCAGCAGCCTATTTACAGGGGCTGGAAACACCATATATTTT.

The chain employs TRBV6-5 and TRBJ2-5, with 8 bases identical to TRBD1. After removal of 6 bases from V and 6 bases from J, the junction contained 6 bases not matched to a gene. CDR3 size: 13 residues. Germline CDR1 and CDR2: MNHEY and SVGAGI. CDR3 bases: TGTGCCAGCAGCTCCACAGGGGGGAAGACCCAGTACTTC. Its translation is CASSSTGGKTQYF.

This rearrangement joins TRBV6-5 to TRBJ2-7, with 9 bases identical to TRBD1. The J segment lost 3 bases and the V segment lost 6 bases, leaving 9 bases of the junction unmatched. Germline loops: CDR1 MNHEY, CDR2 SVGAGI. CDR3 length: 15 amino acids. CDR3 loop: CASRGTGGGSYEQYF. As DNA, the CDR3 is TGTGCCAGCAGGGGCACAGGGGGCGGAAGCTACGAGCAGTACTTC.

V and J are TRBV16 and TRBJ2-7; 8 bases map to TRBD1. This CDR3 region has 13 residues. Germline trimming cut 2 bases from V and 4 bases from J; bases unmatched to any gene: 1. From germline, CDR1 is KGHSY and CDR2 FQNENV. CDR3 bases: TGTGCCAGCAGCCAACAGGGGGCTTACGAGCAGTACTTC. Residues: CASSQQGAYEQYF.

V is TRBV19 and J is TRBJ2-7, with TRBD2 as a possible D gene (6 bases). Trimming took 6 bases from V and 0 from J, leaving 12 bases between them. This CDR3 spans 14 amino acids. Germline loops: CDR1 LNHDA, CDR2 SQIVND (reference sequence). Here the CDR3 DNA reads TGTGCCAGTAGGTGGGACTTTGGCTCCTACGAGCAGTACTTC. Amino acids: CASRWDFGSYEQYF.

V and J are TRBV5-4 and TRBJ2-2, with D possibly TRBD1 on 6 matching bases. The CDR3 runs 13 residues. Trimming took off 4 bases at V and 5 bases at J, with 9 bases between the two ends. The germline V gene encodes CDR1 SGHNT and CDR2 YYREEE (reference sequence). Written as DNA, the CDR3 is TGTGCCAGCAGCAAACAGGGAACCGGGGAGCTGTTTTTT. This sequence encodes CASSKQGTGELFF.

This clone was counted only a few times. The CDR3 loop reads CASSQGDSGWETQYF. CDR3 in DNA: TGCGCCAGCAGCCAAGGAGACAGCGGCTGGGAGACCCAGTACTTC. The chain carries TRBV4-1 and TRBJ2-5, with D possibly being TRBD1 or TRBD2 (5 bases each). CDR1 MGHRA and CDR2 YSYEKL come from the germline V gene. The CDR3 loop spans 15 amino acids. The V end was cut by 1 base, the J end by 5 bases, with 14 bases between.

CDR3 nucleotides: TGTGCCAGCAGGACAGGGGGCGGTGCGGATGAAAAACTGTTTTTT. Translated: CASRTGGGADEKLFF. The V call is TRBV28, the J call TRBJ1-4, with 10 bases that match TRBD1. Trimming cost V 6 bases and J 6 bases; bases outside gene matches: 7. The germline gives CDR1 MDHEN, CDR2 SYDVKM. The CDR3 contains 15 residues.

This clone has only a few counts. V gene TRBV29-1 combines with J gene TRBJ1-1; D is uncertain. Trimming took 4 bases from V and 1 from J, leaving 10 bases between them. CDR1 and CDR2 (germline): SQVTM, ANQGSEA. This CDR3 comprises 13 residues. The CDR3 DNA follows: TGCAGCGTTGCTCAGGTTCGGAACACTGAAGCTTTCTTT. It yields the protein CSVAQVRNTEAFF.

The chain couples TRBV30 to TRBJ2-6; 9 bases agree with TRBD2. Germline values: CDR1 GTSNPN, CDR2 SVGIG (reference sequence). The CDR3 runs 16 residues. The DNA of the CDR3 is TGTGCAACGGTTTTGCGGGAGGGATCTGGGGCCAACGTCCTGACTTTC. Its translation: CATVLREGSGANVLTF.

In this sample, this clone turned up a few times. The CDR3 DNA reads as TGTGCCAGTAGTATAGATCGGGGACGGGTGGCAGGGAATGGGGCCAAAAACATTCAGTACTTC. It specifies CASSIDRGRVAGNGAKNIQYF. The chain combines TRBV19 with TRBJ2-4; D might be TRBD1 or TRBD2, each matching 5 bases. The CDR3 is 21 residues long. Germline V CDR1 and CDR2: LNHDA, SQIVND (reference sequence). V lost 0 bases and J 1 base, leaving 25 bases between the germline ends.

V usage is TRBV5-1 and J usage is TRBJ2-1; tentatively, D is TRBD2 (6 bases). CDR3 length: 13 residues. The germline V gene has CDR1 SGHRS and CDR2 YFSETQ. Deletions cut 2 bases from V and 8 bases from J, with 11 bases between. The CDR3 DNA reads as TGCGCCAGCAGCTTCTCCGGGAGCGATGAGCAGTTCTTC. Amino acid sequence: CASSFSGSDEQFF. The complete variable domain, with remaining parts taken from reference TRBV5-1 and TRBJ2-1, reads KAGVTQTPRYLIKTRGQQVTLSCSPISGHRSVSWYQQTPGQGLQFLFEYFSETQRNKGNFPGRFSGRQFSNSRSEMNVSTLELGDSALYLCASSFSGSDEQFFGPGTRLTVL.

This clone was recorded once. This chain connects TRBV27 to TRBJ2-5; D may be TRBD2 (6 bases). V gave up 5 bases and J gave up 3 bases, with 25 bases separating them. The CDR3 has 18 amino acids. Germline assignment: CDR1 MNHEY and CDR2 SMNVEV (reference sequence). The CDR3 region is CASSPFGDSRGREETQYF. CDR3 sequence (DNA): TGTGCCAGCAGTCCCTTTGGCGACTCGCGGGGTCGAGAAGAGACCCAGTACTTC.

This chain uses TRBV15 with TRBJ2-6; 8 bases align to TRBD1. The V and J ends lost 7 bases and 0 bases, in that order; junction bases with no gene match: 5. Germline assignment: CDR1 LNHNV and CDR2 YYDKDF (reference sequence). This CDR3 comprises 16 residues. The CDR3, as DNA: TGTGCCACCAAGCAGGGGGCCAACTCTGGGGCCAACGTCCTGACTTTC. Amino acids: CATKQGANSGANVLTF.